This T cell receptor (beta chain) was identified in a study of shared clonotypes between healthy human individuals. As for this clone: Other DNA sequences in this specimen translate into the identical CDR3.

CDR1 MNHEY and CDR2 SMNVEV come from the germline V gene (reference sequence). V lost 2 bases and J lost 4, with 12 bases in between. The length of the CDR3 is 14 residues. Method: immunoSEQ multiplex PCR; TCRdb's copy keeps in-frame clones and lacks some. Of about 1,800,000 clones listed, approximately 94% are singletons. Positively selected for CCR7, the CD45RO-negative cells used as naive CD8 cells excluded terminally differentiated effector memory CD45RA+ cells. This TCR came from a man aged 18-30 years in good health. The chain links TRBV27 to TRBJ2-7, with D possibly TRBD2 on 6 matching bases. Input material: naive CD8+ T cells sorted from blood. As DNA, the CDR3 is TGTGCCAGCAGTTTAACCGGGGGATTTTACGAGCAGTACTTC. Its translation is CASSLTGGFYEQYF.